This T cell receptor beta chain was captured in a study of T cell repertoires in cytomegalovirus infection. As for the study in general: Public TCR beta signatures indicated both CMV infection and matching HLA type. Findings and caveats of the study: Summed public TCR beta family frequency identified CMV carriers bearing the relevant HLA. CMV-specific TCR beta clonotypes restricted by HLA-C dominated the ex vivo response.

The sample holds many counts of this clonotype. No antigen is known for it. Each CDR3 protein is one row after TCRdb ran MiXCR on the reads. The sample lists fewer than 700,000 distinct CDR3 sequences, 20% to 25% occurring once. Trimming pared 3 bases from V and 0 bases from J, leaving 9 bases between. CDR3 length: 15 residues. CDR1 and CDR2 (germline): SGHVS, FNYEAQ. Sequencing used CD8+ T cells from PBMCs. The clonotype was recovered from a human donor in good health (CMV status not recorded). Some clones in this sample may be carry-over from other donors' samples. The J gene is TRBJ2-1, the V gene TRBV7-6; D is unclear. CDR3 region: CASSLDGYSYNEQFF. The CDR3 DNA reads as TGTGCCAGCAGCTTGGACGGATACTCCTACAATGAGCAGTTCTTC.